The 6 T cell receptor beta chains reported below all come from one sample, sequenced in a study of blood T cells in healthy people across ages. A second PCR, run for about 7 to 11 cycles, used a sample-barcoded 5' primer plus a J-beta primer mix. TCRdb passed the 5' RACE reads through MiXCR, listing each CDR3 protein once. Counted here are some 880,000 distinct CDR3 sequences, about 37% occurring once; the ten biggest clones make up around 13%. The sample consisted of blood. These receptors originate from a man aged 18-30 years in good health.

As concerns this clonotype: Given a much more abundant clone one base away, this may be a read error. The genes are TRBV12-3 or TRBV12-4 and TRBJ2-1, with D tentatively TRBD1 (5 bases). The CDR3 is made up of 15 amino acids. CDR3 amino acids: CASSRQRGDTNKQFF. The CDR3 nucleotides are TGTGCCAGCAGCCGACAGCGTGGCGACACCAATAAGCAGTTCTTC.

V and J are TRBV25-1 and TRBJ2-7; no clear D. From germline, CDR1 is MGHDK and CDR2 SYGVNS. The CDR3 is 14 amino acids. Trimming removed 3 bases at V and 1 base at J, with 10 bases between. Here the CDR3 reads CASSDASPSYEQYF. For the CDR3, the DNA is TGTGCCAGCAGTGATGCGTCTCCTTCCTACGAGCAGTACTTC.

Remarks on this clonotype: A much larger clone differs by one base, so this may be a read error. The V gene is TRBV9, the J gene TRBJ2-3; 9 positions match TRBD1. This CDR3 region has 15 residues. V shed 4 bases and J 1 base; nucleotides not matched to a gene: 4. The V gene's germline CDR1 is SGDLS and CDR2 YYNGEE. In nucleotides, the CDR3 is TGTGCCAGCAGCCCCGGGACAGGGTGCACAGATACGCAGTATTTT. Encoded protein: CASSPGTGCTDTQYF.

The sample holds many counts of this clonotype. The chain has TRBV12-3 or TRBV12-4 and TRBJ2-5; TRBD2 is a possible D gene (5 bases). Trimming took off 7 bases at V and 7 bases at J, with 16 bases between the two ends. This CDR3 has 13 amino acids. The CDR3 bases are TGTGCCAGCACCCCGGCCGGGGTCAGGACCCAGTACTTC. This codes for CASTPAGVRTQYF.

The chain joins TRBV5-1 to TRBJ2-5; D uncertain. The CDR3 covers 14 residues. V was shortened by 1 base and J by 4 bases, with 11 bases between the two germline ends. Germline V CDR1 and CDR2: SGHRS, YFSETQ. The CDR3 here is CASSLWAAAETQYF. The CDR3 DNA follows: TGCGCCAGCAGCTTGTGGGCGGCGGCAGAGACCCAGTACTTC.

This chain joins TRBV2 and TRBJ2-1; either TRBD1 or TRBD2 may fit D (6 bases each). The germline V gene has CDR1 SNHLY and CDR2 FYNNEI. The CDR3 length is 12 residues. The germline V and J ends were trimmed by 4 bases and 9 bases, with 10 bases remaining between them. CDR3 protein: CASSAGAAEQFF. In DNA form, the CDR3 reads TGTGCCAGCAGTGCGGGGGCAGCTGAGCAGTTCTTC.